This entry concerns a single T cell receptor beta chain. Its antigen is still unknown. This sample is drawn from a study of T cell responses to AZD1222 COVID-19 vaccine. About the study: Pooling of second doses given at about 4 or about 12 weeks was done. Study results and caveats: Baseline serostatus was positive in only six AZD1222 recipients. Once two AZD1222 doses were given, Spike-specific TCR breadth and depth went up.

The CDR3 spans 16 residues. TCRdb's table, derived via immunoSEQ multiplex PCR, lists solely in-frame clones and lacks some. The repertoire includes roughly 160,000 clones, over 80% of them detected once, and 1.5% to 2% sits in the top ten. This TCR came from an adult in good health. This specimen was peripheral blood, taken on day 0 of AZD1222 vaccination. The chain combines TRBV12-2 with TRBJ1-2; the D call of TRBD1 is as the table states it, not checked on the DNA. TRBV12-2 is a listed pseudogene. CDR3: CASRHKPPTENYGYTF. The DNA for the CDR3 is TGTGCAAGTCGCCATAAACCCCCGACAGAAAACTATGGCTACACCTTC.